The 10 T cell receptor beta chains given below trace back to one sample, sequenced in a study of identical twins. One entry per CDR3 protein, called by TCRdb with MiXCR from the 5' RACE reads. The sample holds approximately 700,000 distinct CDR3 sequences; roughly 18% are singletons and the top ten take around 14%. This same sample was also part of a study on T cells expressing NK-cell markers.

The sequenced sample was PBMCs. The receptors were sampled from a woman aged 18-29 years in good health.

V is TRBV15 and J is TRBJ2-6; D remains unclear. The germline CDR1 and CDR2 sequences are LNHNV and YYDKDF (reference sequence). This CDR3 is built from 18 residues. Trimming stripped 1 base from V and 0 bases from J, with 13 bases between. In nucleotides, the CDR3 is TGTGCCACCAGCAGAGCGAAAGGTTCGCTCTCTGGGGCCAACGTCCTGACTTTC. Its protein is CATSRAKGSLSGANVLTF.

The chain uses TRBV12-3 or TRBV12-4 and TRBJ2-3, with a tentative D call TRBD2 (7 bases). Trimming left V 2 bases short and J 4 bases short, with 19 bases between. This CDR3 has 17 residues. CDR3 in amino acids: CASSLSVGGGPADTQYF. The CDR3 DNA reads TGTGCCAGCAGTTTATCCGTAGGGGGAGGGCCCGCAGATACGCAGTATTTT.

The chain employs TRBV20-1 and TRBJ2-2; no reliable D call. The CDR3 extends over 14 amino acids. V was cut by 6 bases and J by 1 base, with 12 bases left in between. The V gene's germline CDR1 is DFQATT and CDR2 SNEGSKA (reference sequence). The CDR3 spells CSAAKTLNTGELFF. CDR3 in DNA: TGCAGTGCCGCTAAGACGTTGAACACCGGGGAGCTGTTTTTT.

In DNA, the CDR3 is TGTGCCAGCAGCCTGGACAGGGTAAAAGAGACCCAGTACTTC. Protein: CASSLDRVKETQYF. The J gene is TRBJ2-5, the V gene TRBV7-2; TRBD1 matches 8 bases. Trimming removed 5 bases from V and 3 bases from J; junction bases left unmatched: 5. CDR3 size: 14 residues. The V gene's germline CDR1 is SGHTA and CDR2 FQGNSA.

J is TRBJ2-7 and V is TRBV29-1; the D is unclear. V gave up 4 bases and J gave up 5 bases, with 12 bases separating them. The CDR3 is 12 amino acids. Germline values: CDR1 SQVTM, CDR2 ANQGSEA. The CDR3, as DNA: TGCAGCGTTGGGATGCAGTTCCACGAGCAGTACTTC. This translates into CSVGMQFHEQYF.

This sequence joins TRBV20-1 and TRBJ2-4; possibly TRBD1 or TRBD2 for D (5 bases each). The germline CDR1 and CDR2 sequences are DFQATT and SNEGSKA (reference sequence). Trimming stripped 6 bases from V and 1 base from J, with 16 bases between. This CDR3 is built from 15 residues. For the CDR3, the DNA is TGCAGTGCCCAAACAGGTTCGGGGGCCAAAAACATTCAGTACTTC. Translation gives CSAQTGSGAKNIQYF.

The chain recombines TRBV10-3 with TRBJ1-6; D unresolved. The germline CDR1 and CDR2 sequences are ENHRY and SYGVKD. Trimming left V 0 bases short and J 9 bases short, with 6 bases between. This CDR3 is 13 amino acids long. The DNA for the CDR3 is TGTGCCATCAGTGAGTCGTCAGGTTCACCCCTCCACTTT. This encodes CAISESSGSPLHF.

The V and J genes are TRBV20-1 and TRBJ1-4; no firm D call. V lost 5 bases and J lost 5, with 12 bases in between. Germline V CDR1 and CDR2: DFQATT, SNEGSKA (reference sequence). The CDR3 loop spans 13 amino acids. CDR3 protein: CSAAGQLNEKLFF. The CDR3 region has the DNA TGCAGTGCTGCGGGCCAGCTAAATGAAAAACTGTTTTTT.

Notes on this clonotype: One end of the junction does not line up with germline, which may come from a read error. The chain links TRBV5-4 to TRBJ2-3, with a possible D match to TRBD2 (6 bases). The CDR3 sequence is 14 residues long. Germline V gene sequence: CDR1 SGHNT, CDR2 YYREEE (reference sequence). The CDR3 DNA reads as TGTACCAGCAGCTCCCGGGAGCCCACAGATACGCAGTATTTT. It yields the protein CTSSSREPTDTQYF.

The V and J genes are TRBV25-1 and TRBJ2-1, with 8 nucleotides matching TRBD1. This CDR3 has 14 residues. The V gene's germline CDR1 is MGHDK and CDR2 SYGVNS. Unmatched junction bases numbered 6, after V lost 7 bases and J lost 4 bases. The CDR3 region is CASTGQGRYNEQFF. CDR3 sequence (DNA): TGTGCCAGCACCGGACAGGGAAGATACAATGAGCAGTTCTTC.